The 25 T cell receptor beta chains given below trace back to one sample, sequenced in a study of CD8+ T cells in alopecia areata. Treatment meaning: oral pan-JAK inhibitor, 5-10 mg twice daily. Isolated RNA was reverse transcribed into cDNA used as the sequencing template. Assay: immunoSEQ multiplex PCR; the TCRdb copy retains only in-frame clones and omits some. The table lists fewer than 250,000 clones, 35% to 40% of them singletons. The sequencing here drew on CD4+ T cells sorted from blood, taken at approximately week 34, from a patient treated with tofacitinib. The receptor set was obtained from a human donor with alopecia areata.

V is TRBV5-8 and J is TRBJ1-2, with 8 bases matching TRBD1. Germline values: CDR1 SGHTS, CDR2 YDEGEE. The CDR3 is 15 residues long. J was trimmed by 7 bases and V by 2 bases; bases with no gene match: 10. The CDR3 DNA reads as TGTGCCAGCAGCTTCAGAAGGCAGGGGGCTGGTGGCTACACCTTC. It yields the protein CASSFRRQGAGGYTF.

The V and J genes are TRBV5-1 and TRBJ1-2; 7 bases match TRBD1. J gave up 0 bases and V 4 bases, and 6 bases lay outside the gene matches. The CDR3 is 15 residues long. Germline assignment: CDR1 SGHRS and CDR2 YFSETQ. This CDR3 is CASSTGQVSNYGYTF. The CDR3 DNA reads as TGCGCCAGCAGCACTGGACAGGTCTCTAACTATGGCTACACCTTC.

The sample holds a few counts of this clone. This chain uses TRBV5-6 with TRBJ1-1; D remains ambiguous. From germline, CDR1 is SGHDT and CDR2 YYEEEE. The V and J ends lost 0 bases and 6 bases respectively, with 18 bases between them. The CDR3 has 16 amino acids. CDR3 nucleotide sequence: TGTGCCAGCAGCTTGGCCCCCCAGGCGGGTGGGGCTGAAGCTTTCTTT. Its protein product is CASSLAPQAGGAEAFF.

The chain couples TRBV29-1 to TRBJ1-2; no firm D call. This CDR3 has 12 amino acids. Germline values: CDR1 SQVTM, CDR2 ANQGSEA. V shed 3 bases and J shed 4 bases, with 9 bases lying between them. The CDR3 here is CSVDPDLYGYTF. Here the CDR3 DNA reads TGCAGCGTTGACCCGGACCTCTATGGCTACACCTTC.

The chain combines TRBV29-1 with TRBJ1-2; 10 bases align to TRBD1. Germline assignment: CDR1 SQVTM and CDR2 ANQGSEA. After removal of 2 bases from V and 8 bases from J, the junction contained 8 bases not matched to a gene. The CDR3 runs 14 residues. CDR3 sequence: CSVERDRGEPGYTF. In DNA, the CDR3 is TGCAGCGTTGAACGGGACAGGGGAGAACCCGGCTACACCTTC.

As DNA, the CDR3 is TGTGCCAGCAGTATTAGGGCTGCGGCCGGGGAGCTGTTTTTT. It yields the protein CASSIRAAAGELFF. This chain connects TRBV25-1 to TRBJ2-2; D unclear. Germline V gives CDR1 MGHDK, CDR2 SYGVNS. The CDR3 loop spans 14 amino acids. The germline V and J ends were trimmed by 5 bases and 6 bases, with 13 bases remaining between them.

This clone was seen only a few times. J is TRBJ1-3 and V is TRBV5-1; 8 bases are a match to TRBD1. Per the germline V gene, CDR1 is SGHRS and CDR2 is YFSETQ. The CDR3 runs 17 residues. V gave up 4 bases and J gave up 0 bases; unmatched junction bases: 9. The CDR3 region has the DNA TGCGCCAGCAGCCCCCTCGGGACAGGAAGCTCTGGAAACACCATATATTTT. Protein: CASSPLGTGSSGNTIYF. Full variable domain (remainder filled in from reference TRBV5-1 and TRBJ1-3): KAGVTQTPRYLIKTRGQQVTLSCSPISGHRSVSWYQQTPGQGLQFLFEYFSETQRNKGNFPGRFSGRQFSNSRSEMNVSTLELGDSALYLCASSPLGTGSSGNTIYFGEGSWLTVV.

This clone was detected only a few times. The CDR3 sequence is CASSLDSGSKPYNEQFF. CDR3 in DNA: TGTGCCAGCAGCTTGGATAGCGGGAGTAAGCCCTACAATGAGCAGTTCTTC. The J gene is TRBJ2-1, the V gene TRBV5-4, with 9 bases aligning to TRBD2. The CDR3 spans 17 residues. Germline values: CDR1 SGHNT, CDR2 YYREEE (reference sequence). The V segment lost 0 bases and the J segment 2 bases; nucleotides outside the gene matches: 6.

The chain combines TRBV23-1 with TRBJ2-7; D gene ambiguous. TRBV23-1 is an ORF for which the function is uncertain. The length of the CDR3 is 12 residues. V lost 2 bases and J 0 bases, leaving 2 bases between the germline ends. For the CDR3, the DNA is TGCGCCAGCAGTCAAATCTCCTACGAGCAGTACTTC. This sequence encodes CASSQISYEQYF.

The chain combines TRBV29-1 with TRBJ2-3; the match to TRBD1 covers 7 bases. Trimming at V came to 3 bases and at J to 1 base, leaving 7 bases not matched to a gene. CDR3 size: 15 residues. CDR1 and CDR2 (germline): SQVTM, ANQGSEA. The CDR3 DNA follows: TGCAGCGTTGATGGCATTGGACAGGGCACAGATACGCAGTATTTT. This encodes CSVDGIGQGTDTQYF.

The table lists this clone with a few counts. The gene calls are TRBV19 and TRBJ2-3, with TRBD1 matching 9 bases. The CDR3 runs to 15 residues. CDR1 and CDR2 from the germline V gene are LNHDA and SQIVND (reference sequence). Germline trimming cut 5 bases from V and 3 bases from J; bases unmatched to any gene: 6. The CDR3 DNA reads TGTGCCAGTAGTTCCCCGGGACAGGGAACAGATACGCAGTATTTT. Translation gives CASSSPGQGTDTQYF.

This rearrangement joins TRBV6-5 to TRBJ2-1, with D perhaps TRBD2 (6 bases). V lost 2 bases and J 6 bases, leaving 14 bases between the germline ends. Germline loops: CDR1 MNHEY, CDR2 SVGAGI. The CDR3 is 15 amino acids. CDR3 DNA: TGTGCCAGCAGTTACGCGAGCGGGCCGGTCAATGAGCAGTTCTTC. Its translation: CASSYASGPVNEQFF.

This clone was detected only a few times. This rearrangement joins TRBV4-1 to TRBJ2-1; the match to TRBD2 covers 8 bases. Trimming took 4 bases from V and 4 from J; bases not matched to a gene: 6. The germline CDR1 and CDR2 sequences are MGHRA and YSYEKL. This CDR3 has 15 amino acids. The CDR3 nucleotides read TGCGCCAGCAGCCCGAGAGGCGGGGGGTACAATGAGCAGTTCTTC. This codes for CASSPRGGGYNEQFF.

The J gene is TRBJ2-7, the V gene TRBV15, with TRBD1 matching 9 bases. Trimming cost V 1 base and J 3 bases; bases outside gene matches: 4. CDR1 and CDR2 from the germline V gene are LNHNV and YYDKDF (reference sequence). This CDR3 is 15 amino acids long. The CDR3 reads CATSRGTTGGYEQYF. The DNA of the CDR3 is TGTGCCACCAGCAGAGGCACGACAGGGGGCTACGAGCAGTACTTC.

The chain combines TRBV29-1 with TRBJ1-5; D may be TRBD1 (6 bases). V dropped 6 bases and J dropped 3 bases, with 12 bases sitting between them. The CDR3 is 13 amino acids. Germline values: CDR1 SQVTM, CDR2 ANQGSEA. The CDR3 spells CSVSQGINQPQHF. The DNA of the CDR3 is TGCAGCGTGTCGCAGGGGATCAATCAGCCCCAGCATTTT.

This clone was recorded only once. CDR3 DNA: TGTGCCTGGAGCAGGCCACGCCCGAAGACCCAGTACTTC. It encodes CAWSRPRPKTQYF. The chain uses TRBV30 and TRBJ2-5, with D uncertain. Germline V lookup: CDR1 GTSNPN, CDR2 SVGIG (reference sequence). The V end was cut by 3 bases, the J end by 6 bases, with 14 bases between. The CDR3 is 13 amino acids. Full variable domain (remainder filled in from reference TRBV30 and TRBJ2-5): SQTIHQWPATLVQPVGSPLSLECTVEGTSNPNLYWYRQAAGRGLQLLFYSVGIGQISSEVPQNLSASRPQDRQFILSSKKLLLSDSGFYLCAWSRPRPKTQYFGPGTRLLVL.

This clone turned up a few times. CDR3 DNA sequence: TGTGCCTGGAGTAGACAAGGCTATGGCTACACCTTC. Encoded protein: CAWSRQGYGYTF. The chain couples TRBV30 to TRBJ1-2; D not certain. Between the trimmed V and J ends, which lost 2 bases and 4 bases, there was a span of 8 bases. This CDR3 has 12 amino acids. Per the germline V gene, CDR1 is GTSNPN and CDR2 is SVGIG (reference sequence). The full variable domain, its missing parts supplied by reference TRBV30 and TRBJ1-2, is SQTIHQWPATLVQPVGSPLSLECTVEGTSNPNLYWYRQAAGRGLQLLFYSVGIGQISSEVPQNLSASRPQDRQFILSSKKLLLSDSGFYLCAWSRQGYGYTFGSGTRLTVV.

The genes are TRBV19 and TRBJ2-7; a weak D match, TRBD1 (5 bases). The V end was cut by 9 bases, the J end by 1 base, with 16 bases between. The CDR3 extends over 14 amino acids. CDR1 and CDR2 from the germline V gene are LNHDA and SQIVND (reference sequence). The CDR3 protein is CASVARAGSYEQYF. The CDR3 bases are TGTGCCAGCGTGGCCCGAGCAGGGTCCTACGAGCAGTACTTC.

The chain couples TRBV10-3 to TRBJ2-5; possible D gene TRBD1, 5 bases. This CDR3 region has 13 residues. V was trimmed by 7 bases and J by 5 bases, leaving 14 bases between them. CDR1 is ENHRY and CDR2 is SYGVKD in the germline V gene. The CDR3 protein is CAIKSESGETQYF. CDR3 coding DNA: TGTGCCATCAAGTCGGAATCAGGGGAGACCCAGTACTTC.

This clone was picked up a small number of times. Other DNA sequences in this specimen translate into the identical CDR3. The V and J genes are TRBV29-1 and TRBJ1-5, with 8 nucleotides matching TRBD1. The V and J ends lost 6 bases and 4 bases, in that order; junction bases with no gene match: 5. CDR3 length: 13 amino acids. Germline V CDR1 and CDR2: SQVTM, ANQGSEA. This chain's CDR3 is CSVGQGGNQPQHF. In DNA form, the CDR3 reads TGCAGCGTCGGACAGGGCGGTAATCAGCCCCAGCATTTT.

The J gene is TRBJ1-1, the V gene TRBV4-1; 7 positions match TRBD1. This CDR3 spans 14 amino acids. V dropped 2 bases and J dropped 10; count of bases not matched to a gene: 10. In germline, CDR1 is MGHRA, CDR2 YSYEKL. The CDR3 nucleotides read TGCGCCAGCAGCCAAAGTCACAGGGGTTCCCGAGCTTTCTTT. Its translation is CASSQSHRGSRAFF.

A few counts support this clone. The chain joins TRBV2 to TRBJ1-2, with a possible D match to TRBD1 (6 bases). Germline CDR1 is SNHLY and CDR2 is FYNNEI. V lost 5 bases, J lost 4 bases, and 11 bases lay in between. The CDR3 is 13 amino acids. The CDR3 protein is CASSLQGTYGYTF. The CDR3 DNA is TGTGCCAGCAGTCTACAGGGCACCTATGGCTACACCTTC. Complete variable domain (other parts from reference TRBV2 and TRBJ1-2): EPEVTQTPSHQVTQMGQEVILRCVPISNHLYFYWYRQILGQKVEFLVSFYNNEISEKSEIFDDQFSVERPDGSNFTLKIRSTKLEDSAMYFCASSLQGTYGYTFGSGTRLTVV.

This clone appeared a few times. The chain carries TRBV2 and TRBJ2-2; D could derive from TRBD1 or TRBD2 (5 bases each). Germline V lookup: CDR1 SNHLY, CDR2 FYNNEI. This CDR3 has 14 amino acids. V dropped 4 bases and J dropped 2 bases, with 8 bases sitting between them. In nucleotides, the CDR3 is TGTGCCAGCAGTGTTGGGGGAAACACCGGGGAGCTGTTTTTT. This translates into CASSVGGNTGELFF. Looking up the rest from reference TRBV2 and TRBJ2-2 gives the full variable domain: EPEVTQTPSHQVTQMGQEVILRCVPISNHLYFYWYRQILGQKVEFLVSFYNNEISEKSEIFDDQFSVERPDGSNFTLKIRSTKLEDSAMYFCASSVGGNTGELFFGEGSRLTVL.

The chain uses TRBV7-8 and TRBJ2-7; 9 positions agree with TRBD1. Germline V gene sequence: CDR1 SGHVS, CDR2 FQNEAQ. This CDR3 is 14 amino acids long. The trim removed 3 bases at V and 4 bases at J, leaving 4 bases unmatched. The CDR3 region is CASSLDRGTYEQYF. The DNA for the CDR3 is TGTGCCAGCAGCTTGGACAGGGGAACGTACGAGCAGTACTTC.

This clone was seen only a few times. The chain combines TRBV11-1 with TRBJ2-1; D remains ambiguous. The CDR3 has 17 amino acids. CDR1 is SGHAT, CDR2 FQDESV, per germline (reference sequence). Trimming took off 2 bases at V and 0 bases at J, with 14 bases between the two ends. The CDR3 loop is CASSLLGDQSSYNEQFF. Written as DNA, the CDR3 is TGTGCCAGCAGCTTACTTGGGGATCAGAGCTCCTACAATGAGCAGTTCTTC.